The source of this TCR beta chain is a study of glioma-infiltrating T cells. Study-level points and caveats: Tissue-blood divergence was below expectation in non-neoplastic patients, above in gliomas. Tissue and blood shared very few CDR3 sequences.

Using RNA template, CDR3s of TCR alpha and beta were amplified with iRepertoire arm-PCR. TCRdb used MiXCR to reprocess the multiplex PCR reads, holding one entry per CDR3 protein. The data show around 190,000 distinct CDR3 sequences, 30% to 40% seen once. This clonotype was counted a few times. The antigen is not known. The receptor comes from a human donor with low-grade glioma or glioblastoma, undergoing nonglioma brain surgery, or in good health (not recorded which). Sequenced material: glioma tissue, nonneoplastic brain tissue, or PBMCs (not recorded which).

CDR3 sequence reads: CASSQDPGIETQYF. Here the CDR3 DNA reads TGTGCCAGCAGCCAAGATCCAGGCATCGAGACCCAGTACTTC. The J gene is TRBJ2-5, the V gene TRBV14; D unclear. V lost 0 bases and J 5 bases, leaving 10 bases between the germline ends. This CDR3 region has 14 residues. CDR1 and CDR2 from the germline V gene are SGHDN and FVKESK.